The 18 T cell receptor beta chains below come from one sample, sequenced in a study of CD8 T cells in ankylosing spondylitis. General study results and limits: There was a TCR beta motif, made of several highly homologous variants, that appeared characteristic of ankylosing spondylitis blood.

TCRdb itself ran the 5' RACE reads through MiXCR, one entry per CDR3 protein. Among approximately 540,000 distinct CDR3 sequences listed, about 13% were seen once. Their antigens remain unidentified. Sequencing was done on a sample of blood, either unsorted or a sorted T cell fraction (not recorded which). The receptors here all came from a male donor with ankylosing spondylitis.

The chain employs TRBV5-1 and TRBJ2-7; D might be TRBD1 (5 bases). The V and J ends lost 4 bases and 6 bases respectively, with 14 bases between them. In germline, CDR1 is SGHRS, CDR2 YFSETQ. The CDR3 spans 13 residues. The CDR3: CASSARVRTEQYF. The CDR3, as DNA: TGCGCCAGCAGCGCCAGGGTACGGACCGAGCAGTACTTC.

J is TRBJ1-1 and V is TRBV5-6, with 9 positions matching TRBD1. The CDR3 totals 16 residues. CDR1 SGHDT and CDR2 YYEEEE come from the germline V gene. The V gene end was trimmed by 4 bases and the J gene end by 2 bases; junction bases not matched to a gene: 9. CDR3 in DNA: TGTGCCAGCAGCACGGGGACAGGGACTTTAAACACTGAAGCTTTCTTT. It encodes CASSTGTGTLNTEAFF.

This clonotype was seen ten or more times. The chain employs TRBV5-1 and TRBJ2-1; TRBD1 aligns across 9 bases. With V trimmed by 5 bases and J by 10 bases, 10 bases remained unmatched. This CDR3 has 14 residues. Germline V gives CDR1 SGHRS, CDR2 YFSETQ. The CDR3 region has the DNA TGCGCCAGCAGTCATGGACAGGGGATGACAGAGCAGTTCTTC. Its protein is CASSHGQGMTEQFF.

This clonotype was seen a handful of times. The junction departs from germline at one end; a sequencing error may be responsible. The rearrangement uses TRBV5-1 and TRBJ2-7, with D maybe TRBD1 (5 bases). The CDR3 sequence is 13 residues long. CDR1 is SGHRS, CDR2 YFSETQ, per germline. DNA for the CDR3: TGCGCCAGCAGTTTCCAGGGTATCGACGAGCTGTACTTC. Protein: CASSFQGIDELYF.

The table lists this clonotype with many counts. V and J are TRBV7-9 and TRBJ1-2; D call uncertain. Germline V gene data show CDR1 as SEHNR and CDR2 as FQNEAQ (reference sequence). The CDR3 sequence is 13 residues long. Trimming removed 5 bases from V and 4 bases from J, with 11 bases in between. CDR3 in DNA: TGTGCCAGCAGCCCCAGCGCGGTCTATGGCTACACCTTC. The encoded protein is CASSPSAVYGYTF.

The chain employs TRBV27 and TRBJ2-2; weak D call: TRBD1 (6 bases). CDR1 and CDR2 (germline): MNHEY, SMNVEV (reference sequence). The CDR3 consists of 15 residues. V lost 1 base to trimming and J lost 6 bases, with 12 bases between them. The DNA of the CDR3 is TGTGCCAGCAGTTTATTCTCCAGGGGTGCCGGGGAGCTGTTTTTT. Its translation is CASSLFSRGAGELFF.

The chain couples TRBV5-6 to TRBJ2-2; possible D gene TRBD2, 6 bases. Germline CDR1 is SGHDT and CDR2 is YYEEEE. The CDR3 contains 16 residues. The germline V and J ends were trimmed by 2 bases and 5 bases, with 16 bases remaining between them. The DNA for the CDR3 is TGTGCCAGCAGCTTCCTAAGCGGGCGGGGTACCGGGGAGCTGTTTTTT. This codes for CASSFLSGRGTGELFF. Drawing the rest from reference TRBV5-6 and TRBJ2-2, the complete variable domain is DAGVTQSPTHLIKTRGQQVTLRCSPKSGHDTVSWYQQALGQGPQFIFQYYEEEERQRGNFPDRFSGHQFPNYSSELNVNALLLGDSALYLCASSFLSGRGTGELFFGEGSRLTVL.

This clonotype was found many times. The chain couples TRBV5-1 to TRBJ2-3; 9 bases align to TRBD2. Germline values: CDR1 SGHRS, CDR2 YFSETQ. With 4 bases clipped from V and 3 bases from J, the junction kept 9 bases outside the gene matches. The CDR3 has 16 residues. CDR3 loop: CASSPQAGGRTDTQYF. CDR3 in DNA: TGCGCCAGCAGCCCCCAAGCGGGAGGAAGGACAGATACGCAGTATTTT.

J is TRBJ2-5 and V is TRBV2, with D possibly being TRBD2 (6 bases). Germline assignment: CDR1 SNHLY and CDR2 FYNNEI. V was pared by 6 bases and J by 5 bases, with 10 bases between. The CDR3 runs 12 residues. CDR3 protein: CASSASAETQYF. Written as DNA, the CDR3 is TGTGCCAGCAGCGCTAGCGCCGAGACCCAGTACTTC.

This clonotype came up a few times. This chain links TRBV11-2 with TRBJ2-4; TRBD1 matches 11 bases. J was trimmed by 2 bases and V by 5 bases; bases with no gene match: 8. The germline V gene has CDR1 SGHAT and CDR2 FQNNGV. The CDR3 spans 17 residues. The CDR3 is CASSPVGTGGSKNIQYF. CDR3 bases: TGTGCCAGCAGCCCCGTCGGGACAGGGGGTTCCAAAAACATTCAGTACTTC.

The V and J genes are TRBV3-1 and TRBJ1-3; weak D call: TRBD1 (6 bases). V lost 4 bases and J 3 bases, leaving 13 bases between the germline ends. CDR3 length equals 15 residues. Germline assignment: CDR1 LGHDT and CDR2 YNNKEL (reference sequence). CDR3 in amino acids: CASSRTTGFGNTIYF. The CDR3 DNA follows: TGTGCCAGCAGCCGAACGACAGGATTTGGAAACACCATATATTTT.

This clonotype was counted ten times or more. The rearrangement links TRBV7-2 to TRBJ1-4; 7 nucleotides line up with TRBD1. Germline assignment: CDR1 SGHTA and CDR2 FQGNSA. The CDR3 has 16 amino acids. The V gene end was trimmed by 1 base and the J gene end by 0 bases; junction bases not matched to a gene: 2. This CDR3 reads CASSLDRGATNEKLFF. The CDR3 DNA sequence: TGTGCCAGCAGCTTAGACAGGGGCGCAACTAATGAAAAACTGTTTTTT.

This clonotype was seen many times. This chain links TRBV7-9 with TRBJ1-1; D unresolved. Trimming shortened V by 6 bases and J by 3 bases, and 17 bases separated the two germline ends. Looked up from germline, CDR1 is SEHNR and CDR2 is FQNEAQ (reference sequence). CDR3 length equals 15 residues. The CDR3 protein is CASSSRGPKDTEAFF. In nucleotides, the CDR3 is TGTGCCAGCAGTTCGCGGGGTCCGAAGGACACTGAAGCTTTCTTT.

This clonotype was observed a handful of times. The chain uses TRBV20-1 and TRBJ2-4; D is possibly TRBD2 (5 bases). Per the germline V gene, CDR1 is DFQATT and CDR2 is SNEGSKA (reference sequence). The CDR3 sequence is 13 residues long. V was pared by 5 bases and J by 6 bases, with 14 bases between. CDR3 in DNA: TGCAGTGCTGAGGAGGAGCCTGGAAACATTCAGTACTTC. The encoded protein is CSAEEEPGNIQYF.

V is TRBV15 and J is TRBJ1-4; D is uncertain. The CDR3 length is 15 residues. Germline V gene lookup returns CDR1 LNHNV and CDR2 YYDKDF (reference sequence). V lost 1 base to trimming and J lost 8 bases, with 14 bases between them. CDR3: CATSRARASVEKLFF. The CDR3 DNA follows: TGTGCCACCAGCAGAGCGAGGGCAAGTGTCGAAAAACTGTTTTTT.

This clonotype was counted a few times. The J gene is TRBJ1-1, the V gene TRBV7-2; 7 positions match TRBD1. V trimming: 5 bases; J trimming: 4 bases; junction bases outside the gene matches: 4. The length of the CDR3 is 13 residues. Germline CDR1 SGHTA, CDR2 FQGNSA. CDR3 region: CASSRQGLTEAFF. The DNA of the CDR3 is TGTGCCAGCAGCCGACAGGGTCTCACTGAAGCTTTCTTT.

This clonotype was counted only a few times. V gene TRBV20-1 combines with J gene TRBJ1-5, with a tentative D call TRBD1 (6 bases). From germline, CDR1 is DFQATT and CDR2 SNEGSKA (reference sequence). The CDR3 totals 22 residues. Trimming shortened V by 4 bases and J by 3 bases, and 37 bases separated the two germline ends. This CDR3 reads CSATHGINTWGGRWGYNQPQHF. The CDR3 region has the DNA TGCAGTGCTACGCATGGGATTAATACGTGGGGGGGCAGGTGGGGATACAATCAGCCCCAGCATTTT.

This clonotype was detected ten times or more. This chain links TRBV11-2 with TRBJ2-1, with TRBD2 as a possible D gene (5 bases). The CDR3 totals 16 residues. Per the germline V gene, CDR1 is SGHAT and CDR2 is FQNNGV. V was shortened by 5 bases and J by 0 bases, with 14 bases between the two germline ends. CDR3 nucleotide sequence: TGTGCCAGCAGCCCGAGACTGGGGAGCTCCTACAATGAGCAGTTCTTC. Translated, it gives CASSPRLGSSYNEQFF.